This TCR beta chain came from a study of OX40 agonist ivuxolimab in advanced cancers. Produced via immunoSEQ multiplex PCR; TCRdb's table is partial and in-frame only. The sample lists 90,000 to 120,000 clones, about nine tenths occurring once. This CDR3 comprises 14 residues. Germline loops: CDR1 MDHEN, CDR2 SYDVKM. The V and J ends lost 6 bases and 5 bases, in that order; junction bases with no gene match: 7. This chain connects TRBV28 to TRBJ1-1; 9 nucleotides line up with TRBD1. The material was CD4+ or CD8+ T cells sorted from blood, obtained in a trial of the OX40 agonist ivuxolimab. This receptor was taken from an adult with an advanced solid tumor such as melanoma, head and neck, liver or kidney cancer. In nucleotides, the CDR3 is TGTGCCAGCAGGGGGGGACAGGGAGGGACTGAAGCTTTCTTT. It encodes CASRGGQGGTEAFF.